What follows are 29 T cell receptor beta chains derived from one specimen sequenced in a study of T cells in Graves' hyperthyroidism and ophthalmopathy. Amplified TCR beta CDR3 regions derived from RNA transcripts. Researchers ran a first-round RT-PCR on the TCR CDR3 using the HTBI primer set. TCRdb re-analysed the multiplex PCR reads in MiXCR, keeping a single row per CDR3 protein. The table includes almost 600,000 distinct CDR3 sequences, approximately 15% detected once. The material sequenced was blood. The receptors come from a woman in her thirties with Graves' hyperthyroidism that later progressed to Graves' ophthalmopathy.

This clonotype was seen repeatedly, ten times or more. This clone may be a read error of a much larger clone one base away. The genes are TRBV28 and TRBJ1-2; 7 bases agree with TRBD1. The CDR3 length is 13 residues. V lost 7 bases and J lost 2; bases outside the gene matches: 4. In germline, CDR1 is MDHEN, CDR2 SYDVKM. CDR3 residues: CASNPTGNYGYTF. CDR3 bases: TGTGCCAGCAACCCGACAGGGAACTATGGCTACACCTTC.

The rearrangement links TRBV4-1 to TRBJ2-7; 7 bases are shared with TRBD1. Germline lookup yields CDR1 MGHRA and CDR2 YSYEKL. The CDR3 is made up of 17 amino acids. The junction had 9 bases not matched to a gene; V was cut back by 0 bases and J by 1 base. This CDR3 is CASSQDTGTDMSYEQYF. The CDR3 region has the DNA TGCGCCAGCAGCCAAGACACCGGGACAGATATGTCCTACGAGCAGTACTTC.

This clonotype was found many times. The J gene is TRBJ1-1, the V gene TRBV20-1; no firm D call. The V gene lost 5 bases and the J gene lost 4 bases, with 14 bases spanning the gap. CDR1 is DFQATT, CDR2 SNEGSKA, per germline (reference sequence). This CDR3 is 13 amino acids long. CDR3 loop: CSAVAPTVTEAFF. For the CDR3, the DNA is TGCAGTGCTGTCGCTCCGACGGTCACTGAAGCTTTCTTT.

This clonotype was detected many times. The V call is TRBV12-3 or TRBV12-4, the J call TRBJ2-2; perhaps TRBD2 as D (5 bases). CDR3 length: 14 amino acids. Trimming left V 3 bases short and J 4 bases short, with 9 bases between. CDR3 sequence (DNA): TGTGCCAGCAGTTTTTCGGGGTCCACCGGGGAGCTGTTTTTT. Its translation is CASSFSGSTGELFF.

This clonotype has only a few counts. The CDR3 sequence: CASSYRLAGGSSYNEQFF. The CDR3 DNA follows: TGTGCCAGCAGTTACAGGCTAGCGGGTGGAAGCTCCTACAATGAGCAGTTCTTC. J is TRBJ2-1 and V is TRBV6-2 or TRBV6-3; 8 bases agree with TRBD2. This CDR3 has 18 amino acids. The germline V gene has CDR1 MNHEY and CDR2 SVGEGT. V shed 2 bases and J 0 bases; nucleotides not matched to a gene: 9.

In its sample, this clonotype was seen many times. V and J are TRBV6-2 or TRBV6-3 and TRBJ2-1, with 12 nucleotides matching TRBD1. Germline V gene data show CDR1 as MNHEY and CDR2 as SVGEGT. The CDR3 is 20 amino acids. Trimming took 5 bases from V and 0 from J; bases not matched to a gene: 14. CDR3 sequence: CASSTPGQGAVRSSYNEQFF. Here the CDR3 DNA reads TGTGCCAGCAGTACCCCGGGACAGGGGGCGGTTCGGAGCTCCTACAATGAGCAGTTCTTC.

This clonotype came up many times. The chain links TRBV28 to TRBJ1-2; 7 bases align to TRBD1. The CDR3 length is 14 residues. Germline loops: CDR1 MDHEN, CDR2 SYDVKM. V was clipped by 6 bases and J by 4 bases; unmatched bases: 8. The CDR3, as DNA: TGTGCCAGCAGGTCTAGGGGGCGGGTCTATGGCTACACCTTC. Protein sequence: CASRSRGRVYGYTF.

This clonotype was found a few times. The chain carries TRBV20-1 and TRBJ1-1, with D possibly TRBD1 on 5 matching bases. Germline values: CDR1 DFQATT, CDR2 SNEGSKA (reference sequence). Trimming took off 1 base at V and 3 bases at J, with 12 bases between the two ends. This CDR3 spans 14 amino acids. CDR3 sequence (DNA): TGCAGTGCTAGAGGCTATGTAGGGGACACTGAAGCTTTCTTT. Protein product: CSARGYVGDTEAFF.

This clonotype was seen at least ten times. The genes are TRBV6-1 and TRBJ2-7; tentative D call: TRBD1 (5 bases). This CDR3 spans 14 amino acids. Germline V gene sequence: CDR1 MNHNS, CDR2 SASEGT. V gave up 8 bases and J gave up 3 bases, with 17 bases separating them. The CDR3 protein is CASRSGHTFYEQYF. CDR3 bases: TGTGCCAGCCGATCTGGACATACCTTCTACGAGCAGTACTTC.

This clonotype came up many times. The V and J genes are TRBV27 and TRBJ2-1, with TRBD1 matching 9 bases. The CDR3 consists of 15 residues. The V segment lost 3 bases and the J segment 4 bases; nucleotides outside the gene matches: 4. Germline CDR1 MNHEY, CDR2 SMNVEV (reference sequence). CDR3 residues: CASSFRTGDYNEQFF. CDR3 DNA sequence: TGTGCCAGCAGTTTTCGGACAGGGGATTACAATGAGCAGTTCTTC.

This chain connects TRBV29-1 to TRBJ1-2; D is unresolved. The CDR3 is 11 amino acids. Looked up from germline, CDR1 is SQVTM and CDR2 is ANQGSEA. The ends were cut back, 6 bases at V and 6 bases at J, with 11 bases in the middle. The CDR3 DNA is TGCAGCGTACACTGGAACGATGGCTACACCTTC. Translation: CSVHWNDGYTF.

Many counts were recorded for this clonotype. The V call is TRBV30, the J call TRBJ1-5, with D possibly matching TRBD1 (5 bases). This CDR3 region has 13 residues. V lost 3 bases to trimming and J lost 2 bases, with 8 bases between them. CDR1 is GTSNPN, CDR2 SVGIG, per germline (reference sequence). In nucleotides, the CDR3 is TGTGCCTGGAGAGTACAGGGCAATCAGCCCCAGCATTTT. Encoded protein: CAWRVQGNQPQHF.

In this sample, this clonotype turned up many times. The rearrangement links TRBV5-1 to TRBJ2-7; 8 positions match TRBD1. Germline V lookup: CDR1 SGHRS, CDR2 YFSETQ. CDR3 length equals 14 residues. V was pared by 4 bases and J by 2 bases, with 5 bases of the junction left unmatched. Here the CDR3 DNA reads TGCGCCAGCAGCCTGGACAGGGCTCCCTACGAGCAGTACTTC. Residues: CASSLDRAPYEQYF. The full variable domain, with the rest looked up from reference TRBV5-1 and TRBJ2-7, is KAGVTQTPRYLIKTRGQQVTLSCSPISGHRSVSWYQQTPGQGLQFLFEYFSETQRNKGNFPGRFSGRQFSNSRSEMNVSTLELGDSALYLCASSLDRAPYEQYFGPGTRLTVT.

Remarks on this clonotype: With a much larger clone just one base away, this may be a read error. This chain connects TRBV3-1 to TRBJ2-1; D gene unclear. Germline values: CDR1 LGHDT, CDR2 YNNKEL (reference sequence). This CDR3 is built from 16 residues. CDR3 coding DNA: TGTGCCAGCAGCCAAGTTCGAGTAGTAGGATACAATGAGCAGTCCTTC. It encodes CASSQVRVVGYNEQSF.

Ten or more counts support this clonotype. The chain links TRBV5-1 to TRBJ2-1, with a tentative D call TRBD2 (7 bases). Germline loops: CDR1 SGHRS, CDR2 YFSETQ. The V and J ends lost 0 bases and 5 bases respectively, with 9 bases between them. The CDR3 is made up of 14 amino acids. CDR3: CASSLGGGDNEQFF. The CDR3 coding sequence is TGCGCCAGCAGCTTGGGAGGGGGGGACAATGAGCAGTTCTTC.

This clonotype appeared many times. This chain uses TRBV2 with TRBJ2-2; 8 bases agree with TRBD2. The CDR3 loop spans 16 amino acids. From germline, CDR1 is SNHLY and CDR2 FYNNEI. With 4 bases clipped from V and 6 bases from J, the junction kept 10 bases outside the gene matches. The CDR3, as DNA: TGTGCCAGCAGTGTTCAAGCGGGAGCCAGCGCCGGGGAGCTGTTTTTT. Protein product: CASSVQAGASAGELFF.

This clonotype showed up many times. In DNA form, the CDR3 reads TGCGCCAGCAGCCAAGATCCCAGAAATGAGCAGTTCTTC. Protein product: CASSQDPRNEQFF. The V call is TRBV4-1, the J call TRBJ2-1; D gene unclear. V lost 0 bases, J lost 7 bases, and 7 bases lay in between. The CDR3 spans 13 residues. Germline V gives CDR1 MGHRA, CDR2 YSYEKL.

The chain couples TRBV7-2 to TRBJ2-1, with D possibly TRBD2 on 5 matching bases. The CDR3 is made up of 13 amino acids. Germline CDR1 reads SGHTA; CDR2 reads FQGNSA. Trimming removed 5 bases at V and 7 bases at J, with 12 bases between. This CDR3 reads CASSLYSGNEQFF. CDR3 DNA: TGTGCCAGCAGCCTTTACTCGGGGAATGAGCAGTTCTTC.

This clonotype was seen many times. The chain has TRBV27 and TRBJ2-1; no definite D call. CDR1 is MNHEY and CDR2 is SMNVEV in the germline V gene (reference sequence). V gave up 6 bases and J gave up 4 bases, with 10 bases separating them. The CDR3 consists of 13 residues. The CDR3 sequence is CASRKSEYNEQFF. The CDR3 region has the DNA TGTGCCAGCAGGAAATCAGAGTACAATGAGCAGTTCTTC.

Here the CDR3 DNA reads TGTGCCTGGAGCCCGGGACTCTATGGCTACACCTTC. Protein product: CAWSPGLYGYTF. This chain uses TRBV30 with TRBJ1-2; tentative D call: TRBD1 (5 bases). With 3 bases removed from V and 4 bases from J, the gap between germline ends came to 9 bases. There are 12 residues in the CDR3. CDR1 and CDR2 from the germline V gene are GTSNPN and SVGIG (reference sequence).

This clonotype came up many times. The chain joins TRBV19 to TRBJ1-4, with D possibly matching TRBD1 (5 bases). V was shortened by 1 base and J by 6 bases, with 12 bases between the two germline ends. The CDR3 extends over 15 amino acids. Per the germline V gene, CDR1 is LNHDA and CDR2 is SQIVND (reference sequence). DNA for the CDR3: TGTGCCAGTAGTATAGGCCGGGGCGGGGATGAAAAACTGTTTTTT. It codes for CASSIGRGGDEKLFF.

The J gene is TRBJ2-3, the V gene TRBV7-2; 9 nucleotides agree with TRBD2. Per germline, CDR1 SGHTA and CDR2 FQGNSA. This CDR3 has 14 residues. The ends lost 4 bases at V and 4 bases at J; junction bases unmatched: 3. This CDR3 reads CASSSGTSPDTQYF. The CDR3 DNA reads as TGTGCCAGCAGCTCCGGGACTAGCCCAGATACGCAGTATTTT.

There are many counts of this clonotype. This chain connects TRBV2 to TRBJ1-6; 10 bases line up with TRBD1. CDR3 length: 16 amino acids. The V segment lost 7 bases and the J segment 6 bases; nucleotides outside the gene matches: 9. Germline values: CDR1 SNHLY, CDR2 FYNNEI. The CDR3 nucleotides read TGTGCCAGCACGGGCGAGGACAGGGGGATTAATTCACCCCTCCACTTT. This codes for CASTGEDRGINSPLHF. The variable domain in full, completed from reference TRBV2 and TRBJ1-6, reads EPEVTQTPSHQVTQMGQEVILRCVPISNHLYFYWYRQILGQKVEFLVSFYNNEISEKSEIFDDQFSVERPDGSNFTLKIRSTKLEDSAMYFCASTGEDRGINSPLHFGNGTRLTVT.

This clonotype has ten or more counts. Here the CDR3 reads CASSLAATDTQYF. For the CDR3, the DNA is TGTGCCAGCAGTCTAGCGGCCACAGATACGCAGTATTTT. The chain joins TRBV18 to TRBJ2-3; 7 bases match TRBD2. There are 13 residues in the CDR3. The V and J ends lost 8 bases and 2 bases, in that order; junction bases with no gene match: 4. In germline, CDR1 is KGHSH, CDR2 LQKENI.

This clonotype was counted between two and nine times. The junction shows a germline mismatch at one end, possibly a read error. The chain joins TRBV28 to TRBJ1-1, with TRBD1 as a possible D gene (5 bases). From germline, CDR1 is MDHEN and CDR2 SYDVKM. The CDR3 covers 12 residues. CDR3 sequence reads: CASTRGGTGAFF. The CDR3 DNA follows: TGTGCCAGCACCCGGGGAGGGACTGGAGCTTTCTTT.

Here the CDR3 reads CAWSVHFEAFF. The CDR3 DNA reads as TGTGCCTGGAGTGTACACTTTGAAGCTTTCTTT. The chain carries TRBV30 and TRBJ1-1; D ambiguous. Trimming removed 0 bases from V and 7 bases from J, with 6 bases in between. The CDR3 contains 11 residues. Germline values: CDR1 GTSNPN, CDR2 SVGIG (reference sequence).

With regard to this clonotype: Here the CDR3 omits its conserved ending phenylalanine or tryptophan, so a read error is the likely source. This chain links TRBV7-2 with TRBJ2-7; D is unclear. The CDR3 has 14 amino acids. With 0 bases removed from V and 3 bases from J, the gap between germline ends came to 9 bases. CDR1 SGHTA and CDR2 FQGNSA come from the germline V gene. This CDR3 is CASSLAVTFYEQYL. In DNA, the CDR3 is TGTGCCAGCAGCTTAGCTGTTACCTTCTACGAGCAGTACCTC.

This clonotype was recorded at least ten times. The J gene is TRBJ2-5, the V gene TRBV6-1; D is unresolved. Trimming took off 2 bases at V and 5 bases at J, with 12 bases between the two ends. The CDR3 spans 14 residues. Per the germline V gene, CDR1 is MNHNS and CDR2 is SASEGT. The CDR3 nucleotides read TGTGCCAGCAGTGAACGTTGGTTAGGGGAGACCCAGTACTTC. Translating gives CASSERWLGETQYF.

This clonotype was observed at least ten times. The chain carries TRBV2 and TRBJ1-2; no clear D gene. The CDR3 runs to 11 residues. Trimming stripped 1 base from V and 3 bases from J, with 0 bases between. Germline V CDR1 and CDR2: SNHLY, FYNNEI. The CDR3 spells CASSEDYGYTF. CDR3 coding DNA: TGTGCCAGCAGTGAAGACTATGGCTACACCTTC. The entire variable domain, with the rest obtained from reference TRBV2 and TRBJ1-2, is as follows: EPEVTQTPSHQVTQMGQEVILRCVPISNHLYFYWYRQILGQKVEFLVSFYNNEISEKSEIFDDQFSVERPDGSNFTLKIRSTKLEDSAMYFCASSEDYGYTFGSGTRLTVV.